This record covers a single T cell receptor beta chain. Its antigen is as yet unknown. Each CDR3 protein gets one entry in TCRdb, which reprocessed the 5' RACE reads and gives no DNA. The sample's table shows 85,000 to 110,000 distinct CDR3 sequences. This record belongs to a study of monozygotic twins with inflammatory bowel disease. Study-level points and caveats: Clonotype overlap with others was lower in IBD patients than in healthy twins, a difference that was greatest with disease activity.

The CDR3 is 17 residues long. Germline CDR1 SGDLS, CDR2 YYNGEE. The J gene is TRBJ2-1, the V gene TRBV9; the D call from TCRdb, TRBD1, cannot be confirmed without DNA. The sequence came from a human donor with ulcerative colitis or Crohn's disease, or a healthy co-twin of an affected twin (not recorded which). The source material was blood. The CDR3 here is CASSLRDRVSSYNEQFF.